This TCR beta chain was observed in a study of beta chain features in type 1 diabetes. Overall study results and limits: Patients with Type 1 diabetes showed moderately but significantly shorter TCRB CDR3s in all four CD4+ subsets.

Points on this clone: The antigen is undetermined.

Expressed TCRB transcripts were sequenced because the entire RNA isolate underwent reverse transcription. Data came from immunoSEQ multiplex PCR; TCRdb stores just in-frame clones and leaves some out. The table shows hundreds of thousands of clones, with roughly 15% occurring only once. Germline assignment: CDR1 MDHEN and CDR2 SYDVKM. V shed 7 bases, J shed 2 bases, and the junction held 5 bases outside the gene matches. This CDR3 has 14 residues. Sequencing used naive CD4+ T cells from blood. The receptor was isolated from a man between 18 and 29 years old with type 1 diabetes. The chain carries TRBV28 and TRBJ1-5; 7 nucleotides line up with TRBD1. CDR3 amino acids: CASTLGTGNQPQHF. The CDR3 region has the DNA TGTGCCAGCACCCTAGGGACAGGCAATCAGCCCCAGCATTTT. The variable domain in full, with the rest retrieved from reference TRBV28 and TRBJ1-5, is DVKVTQSSRYLVKRTGEKVFLECVQDMDHENMFWYRQDPGLGLRLIYFSYDVKMKEKGDIPEGYSVSREKKERFSLILESASTNQTSMYLCASTLGTGNQPQHFGDGTRLSIL.